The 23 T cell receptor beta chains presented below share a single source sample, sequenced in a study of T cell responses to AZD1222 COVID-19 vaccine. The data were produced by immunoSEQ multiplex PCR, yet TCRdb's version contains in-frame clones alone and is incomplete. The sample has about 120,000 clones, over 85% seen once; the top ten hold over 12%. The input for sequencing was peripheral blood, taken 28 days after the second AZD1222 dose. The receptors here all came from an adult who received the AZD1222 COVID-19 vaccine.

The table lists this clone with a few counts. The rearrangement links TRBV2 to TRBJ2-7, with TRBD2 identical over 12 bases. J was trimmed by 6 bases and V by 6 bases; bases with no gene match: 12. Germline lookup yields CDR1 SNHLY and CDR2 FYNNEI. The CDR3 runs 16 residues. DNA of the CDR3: TGTGCCAGCAGCGCGACTAGCGGGGGAACCCGGGTCGAGCAGTACTTC. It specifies CASSATSGGTRVEQYF.

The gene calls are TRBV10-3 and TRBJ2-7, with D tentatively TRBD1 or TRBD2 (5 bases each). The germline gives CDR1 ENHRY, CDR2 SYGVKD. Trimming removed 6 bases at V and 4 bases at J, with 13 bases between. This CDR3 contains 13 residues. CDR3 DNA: TGTGCCATCAGGGGGGTAGCTGAATACGAGCAGTACTTC. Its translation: CAIRGVAEYEQYF.

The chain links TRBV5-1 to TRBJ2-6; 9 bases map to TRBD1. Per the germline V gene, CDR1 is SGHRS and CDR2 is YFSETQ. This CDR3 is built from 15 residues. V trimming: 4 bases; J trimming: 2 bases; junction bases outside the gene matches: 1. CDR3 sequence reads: CASSRDRAGANVLTF. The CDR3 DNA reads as TGCGCCAGCAGCCGGGACAGGGCTGGGGCCAACGTCCTGACTTTC.

The CDR3: CAITRTSGRTTMSEQFF. As DNA, the CDR3 is TGTGCCATCACTCGGACTAGCGGGAGGACAACAATGTCGGAGCAGTTCTTC. The chain has TRBV10-3 and TRBJ2-1; the match to TRBD2 covers 14 bases. The CDR3 loop spans 17 amino acids. Per the germline V gene, CDR1 is ENHRY and CDR2 is SYGVKD. V lost 7 bases and J lost 10; bases outside the gene matches: 15.

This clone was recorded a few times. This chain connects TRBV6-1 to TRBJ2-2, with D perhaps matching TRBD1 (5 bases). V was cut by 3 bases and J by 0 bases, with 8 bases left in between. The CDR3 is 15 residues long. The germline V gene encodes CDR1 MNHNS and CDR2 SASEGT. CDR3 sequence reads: CASSDQTANTGELFF. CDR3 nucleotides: TGTGCCAGCAGTGACCAGACAGCGAACACCGGGGAGCTGTTTTTT.

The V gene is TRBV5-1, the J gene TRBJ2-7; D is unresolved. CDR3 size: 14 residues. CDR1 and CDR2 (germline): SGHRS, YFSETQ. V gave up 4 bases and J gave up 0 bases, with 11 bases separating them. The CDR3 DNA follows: TGCGCCAGCAGCGGAAGGACCAACTCCTACGAGCAGTACTTC. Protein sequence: CASSGRTNSYEQYF.

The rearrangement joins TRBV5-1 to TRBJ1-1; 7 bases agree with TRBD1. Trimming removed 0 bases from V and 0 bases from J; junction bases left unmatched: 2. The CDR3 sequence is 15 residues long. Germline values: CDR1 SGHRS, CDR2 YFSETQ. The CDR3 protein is CASSLGTGVNTEAFF. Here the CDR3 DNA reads TGCGCCAGCAGCTTGGGGACAGGAGTGAACACTGAAGCTTTCTTT.

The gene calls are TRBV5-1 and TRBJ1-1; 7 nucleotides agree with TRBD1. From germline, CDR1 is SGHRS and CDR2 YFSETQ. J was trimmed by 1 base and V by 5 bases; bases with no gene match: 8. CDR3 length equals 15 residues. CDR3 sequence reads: CASSLDRASNTEAFF. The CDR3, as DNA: TGCGCCAGCAGTCTTGACAGGGCATCGAACACTGAAGCTTTCTTT.

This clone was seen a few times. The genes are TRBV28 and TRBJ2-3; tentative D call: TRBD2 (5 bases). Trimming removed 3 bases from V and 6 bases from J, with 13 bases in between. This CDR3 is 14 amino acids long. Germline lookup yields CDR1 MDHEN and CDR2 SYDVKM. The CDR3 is CASSFPGIEDTQYF. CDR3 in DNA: TGTGCCAGCAGTTTCCCCGGGATCGAGGATACGCAGTATTTT.

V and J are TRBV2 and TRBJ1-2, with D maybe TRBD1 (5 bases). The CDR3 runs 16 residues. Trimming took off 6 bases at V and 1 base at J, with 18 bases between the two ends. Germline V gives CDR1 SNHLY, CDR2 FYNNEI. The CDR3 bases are TGTGCCAGCAGCCTTAGTCCCGGGACCTTTAACTATGGCTACACCTTC. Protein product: CASSLSPGTFNYGYTF.

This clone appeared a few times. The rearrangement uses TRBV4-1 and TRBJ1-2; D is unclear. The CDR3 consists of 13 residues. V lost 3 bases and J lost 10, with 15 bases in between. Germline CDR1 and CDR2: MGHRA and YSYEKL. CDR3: CASSQTVRNDYTF. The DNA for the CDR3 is TGCGCCAGCAGCCAGACCGTCCGGAATGACTACACCTTC.

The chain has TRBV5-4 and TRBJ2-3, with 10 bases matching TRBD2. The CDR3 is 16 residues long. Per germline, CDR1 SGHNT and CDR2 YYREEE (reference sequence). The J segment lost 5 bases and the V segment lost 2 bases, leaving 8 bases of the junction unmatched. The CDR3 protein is CASSFRLAGAKDTQYF. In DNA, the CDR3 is TGTGCCAGCAGCTTTCGCCTAGCGGGAGCTAAAGATACGCAGTATTTT.

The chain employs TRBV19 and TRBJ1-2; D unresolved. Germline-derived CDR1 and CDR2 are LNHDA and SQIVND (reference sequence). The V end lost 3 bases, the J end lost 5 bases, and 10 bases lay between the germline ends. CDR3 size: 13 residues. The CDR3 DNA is TGTGCCAGTAGTATTACAGAAAAGTATGGCTACACCTTC. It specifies CASSITEKYGYTF.

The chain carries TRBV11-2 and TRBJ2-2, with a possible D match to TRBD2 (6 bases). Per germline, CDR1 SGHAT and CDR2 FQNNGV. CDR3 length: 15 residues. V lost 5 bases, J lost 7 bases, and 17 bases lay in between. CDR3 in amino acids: CASSPRLKEGGELFF. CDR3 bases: TGTGCCAGCAGCCCACGACTCAAGGAGGGCGGGGAGCTGTTTTTT.

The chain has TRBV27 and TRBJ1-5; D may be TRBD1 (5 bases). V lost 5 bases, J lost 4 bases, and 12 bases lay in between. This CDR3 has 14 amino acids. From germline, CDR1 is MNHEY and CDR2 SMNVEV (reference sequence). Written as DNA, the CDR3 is TGTGCCAGCAGTGCCAGGGTGGGGAATCAGCCCCAGCATTTT. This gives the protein CASSARVGNQPQHF.

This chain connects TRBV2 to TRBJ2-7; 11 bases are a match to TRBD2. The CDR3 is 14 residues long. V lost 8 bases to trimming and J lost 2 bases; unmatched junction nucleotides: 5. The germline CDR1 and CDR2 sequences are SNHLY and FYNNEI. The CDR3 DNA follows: TGTGCCAGCGGCGGGACTAGCGGTCCCTACGAGCAGTACTTC. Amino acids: CASGGTSGPYEQYF.

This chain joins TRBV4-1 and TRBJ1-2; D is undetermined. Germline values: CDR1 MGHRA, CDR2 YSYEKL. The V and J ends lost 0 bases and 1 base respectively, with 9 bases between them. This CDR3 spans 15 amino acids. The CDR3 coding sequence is TGCGCCAGCAGCCAAGAAGTAGCAAATAACTATGGCTACACCTTC. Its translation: CASSQEVANNYGYTF.

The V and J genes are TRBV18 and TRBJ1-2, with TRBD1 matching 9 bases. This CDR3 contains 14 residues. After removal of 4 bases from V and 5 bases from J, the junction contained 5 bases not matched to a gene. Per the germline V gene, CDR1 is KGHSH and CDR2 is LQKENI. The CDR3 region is CASSQGTGRYGYTF. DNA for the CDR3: TGTGCCAGCTCACAGGGGACAGGGCGGTATGGCTACACCTTC.

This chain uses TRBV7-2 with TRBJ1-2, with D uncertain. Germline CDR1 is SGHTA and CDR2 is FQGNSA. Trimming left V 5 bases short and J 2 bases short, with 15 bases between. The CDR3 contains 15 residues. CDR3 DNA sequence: TGTGCCAGCAGCCCAGCGGCGGGAAGAAACTATGGCTACACCTTC. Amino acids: CASSPAAGRNYGYTF.

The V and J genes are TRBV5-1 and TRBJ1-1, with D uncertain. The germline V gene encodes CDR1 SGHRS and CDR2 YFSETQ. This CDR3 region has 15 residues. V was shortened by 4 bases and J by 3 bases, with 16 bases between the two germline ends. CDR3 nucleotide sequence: TGCGCCAGCAGCGCGGTGGGCAGCCGGGACACTGAAGCTTTCTTT. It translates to CASSAVGSRDTEAFF.

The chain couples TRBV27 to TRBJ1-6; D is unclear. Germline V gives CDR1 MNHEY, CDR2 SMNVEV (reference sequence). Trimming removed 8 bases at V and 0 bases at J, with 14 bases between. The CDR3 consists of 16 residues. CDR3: CASRREGSSYNSPLHF. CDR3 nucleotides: TGTGCCAGCCGCCGGGAGGGAAGCTCCTATAATTCACCCCTCCACTTT.

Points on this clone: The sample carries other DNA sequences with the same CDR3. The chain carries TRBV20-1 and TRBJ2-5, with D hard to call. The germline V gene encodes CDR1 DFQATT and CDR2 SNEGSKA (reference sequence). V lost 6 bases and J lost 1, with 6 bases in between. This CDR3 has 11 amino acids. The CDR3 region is CSARSQETQYF. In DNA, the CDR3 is TGCAGTGCAAGATCCCAAGAGACCCAGTACTTC.

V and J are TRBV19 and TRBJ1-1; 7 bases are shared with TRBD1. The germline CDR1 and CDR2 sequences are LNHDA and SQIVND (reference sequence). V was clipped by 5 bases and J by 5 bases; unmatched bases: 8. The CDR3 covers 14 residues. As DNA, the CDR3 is TGTGCCAGTAGTTCAAGACAGGGACATACTGAAGCTTTCTTT. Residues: CASSSRQGHTEAFF.